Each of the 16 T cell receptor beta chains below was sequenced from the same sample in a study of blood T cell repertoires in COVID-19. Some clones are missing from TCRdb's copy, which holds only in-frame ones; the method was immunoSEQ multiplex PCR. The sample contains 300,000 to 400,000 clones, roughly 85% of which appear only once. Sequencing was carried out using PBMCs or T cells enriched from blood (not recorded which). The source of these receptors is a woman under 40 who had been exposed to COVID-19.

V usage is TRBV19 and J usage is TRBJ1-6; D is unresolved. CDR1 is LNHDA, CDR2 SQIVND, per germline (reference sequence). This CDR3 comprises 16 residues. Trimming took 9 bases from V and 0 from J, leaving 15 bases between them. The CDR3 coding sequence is TGTGCCAGCACGGACGGGATGAGCTCCTATAATTCACCCCTCCACTTT. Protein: CASTDGMSSYNSPLHF.

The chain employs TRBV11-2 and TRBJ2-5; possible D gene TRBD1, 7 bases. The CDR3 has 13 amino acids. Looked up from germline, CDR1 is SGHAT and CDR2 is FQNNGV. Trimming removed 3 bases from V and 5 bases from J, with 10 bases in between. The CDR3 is CASSFPGGETQYF. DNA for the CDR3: TGTGCCAGCAGCTTCCCAGGGGGGGAGACCCAGTACTTC. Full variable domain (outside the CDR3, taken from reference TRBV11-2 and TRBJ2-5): EAGVAQSPRYKIIEKRQSVAFWCNPISGHATLYWYQQILGQGPKLLIQFQNNGVVDDSQLPKDRFSAERLKGVDSTLKIQPAKLEDSAVYLCASSFPGGETQYFGPGTRLLVL.

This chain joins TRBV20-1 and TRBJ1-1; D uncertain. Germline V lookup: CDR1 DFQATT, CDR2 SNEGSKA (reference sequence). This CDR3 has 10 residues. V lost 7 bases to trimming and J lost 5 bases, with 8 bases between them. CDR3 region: CSVSETEAFF. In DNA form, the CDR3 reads TGCAGTGTATCGGAGACTGAAGCTTTCTTT.

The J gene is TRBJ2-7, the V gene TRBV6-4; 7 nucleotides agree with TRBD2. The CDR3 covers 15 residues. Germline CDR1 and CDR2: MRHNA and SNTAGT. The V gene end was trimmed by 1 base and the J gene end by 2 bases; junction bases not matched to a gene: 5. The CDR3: CASSDLAGLPYEQYF. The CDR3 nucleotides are TGTGCCAGCAGTGACTTAGCGGGCCTCCCCTACGAGCAGTACTTC.

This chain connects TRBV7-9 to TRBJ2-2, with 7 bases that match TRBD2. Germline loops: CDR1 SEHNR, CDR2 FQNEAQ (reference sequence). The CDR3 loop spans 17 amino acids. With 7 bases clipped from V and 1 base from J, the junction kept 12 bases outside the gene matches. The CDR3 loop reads CASTSTGTNKNTGELFF. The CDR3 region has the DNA TGTGCCAGCACCTCGACCGGGACTAACAAGAACACCGGGGAGCTGTTTTTT.

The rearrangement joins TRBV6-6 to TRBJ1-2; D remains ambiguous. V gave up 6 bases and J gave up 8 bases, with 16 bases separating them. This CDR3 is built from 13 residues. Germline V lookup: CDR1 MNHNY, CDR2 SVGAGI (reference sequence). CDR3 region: CASRHSEGGGYTF. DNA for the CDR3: TGTGCCAGCAGACACTCAGAGGGAGGCGGCTACACCTTC.

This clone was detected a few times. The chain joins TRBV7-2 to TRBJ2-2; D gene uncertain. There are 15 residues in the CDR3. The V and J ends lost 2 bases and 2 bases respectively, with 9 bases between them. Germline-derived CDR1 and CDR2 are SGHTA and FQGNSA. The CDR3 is CASSLRTENTGELFF. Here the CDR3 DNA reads TGTGCCAGCAGCTTAAGAACAGAAAACACCGGGGAGCTGTTTTTT.

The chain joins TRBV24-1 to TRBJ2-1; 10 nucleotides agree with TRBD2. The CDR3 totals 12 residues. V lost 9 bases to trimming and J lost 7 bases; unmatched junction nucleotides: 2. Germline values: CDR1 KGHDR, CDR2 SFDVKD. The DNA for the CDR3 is TGTGCCACCGGGACTAGCGCAAATGAGCAGTTCTTC. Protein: CATGTSANEQFF.

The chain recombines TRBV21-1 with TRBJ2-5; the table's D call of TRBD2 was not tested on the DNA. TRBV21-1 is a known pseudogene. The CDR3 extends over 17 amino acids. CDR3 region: CASRPIGGRVLKETQYF. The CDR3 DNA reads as TGTGCCAGCAGACCGATCGGGGGGAGGGTGCTTAAGGAGACCCAGTACTTC.

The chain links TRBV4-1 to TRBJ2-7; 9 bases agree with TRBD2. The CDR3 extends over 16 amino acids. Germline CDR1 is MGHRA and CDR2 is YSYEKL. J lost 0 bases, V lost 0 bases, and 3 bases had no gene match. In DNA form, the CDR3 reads TGCGCCAGCAGCCAAGATCTAGCGGGGAGCTCCTACGAGCAGTACTTC. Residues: CASSQDLAGSSYEQYF.

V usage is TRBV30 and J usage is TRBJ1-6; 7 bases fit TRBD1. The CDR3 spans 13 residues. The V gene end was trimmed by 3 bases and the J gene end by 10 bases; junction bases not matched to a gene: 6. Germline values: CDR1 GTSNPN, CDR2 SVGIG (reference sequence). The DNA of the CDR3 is TGTGCCTGGAGCCTGACAGGGCACTCACCCCTCCACTTT. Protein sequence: CAWSLTGHSPLHF.

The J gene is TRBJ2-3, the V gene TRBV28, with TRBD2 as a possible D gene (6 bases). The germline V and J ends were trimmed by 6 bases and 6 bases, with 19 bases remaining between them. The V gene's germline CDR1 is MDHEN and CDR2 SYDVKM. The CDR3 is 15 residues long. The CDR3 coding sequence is TGTGCCAGCAGCCCACCAGACCTGGGGAGGGATACGCAGTATTTT. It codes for CASSPPDLGRDTQYF.

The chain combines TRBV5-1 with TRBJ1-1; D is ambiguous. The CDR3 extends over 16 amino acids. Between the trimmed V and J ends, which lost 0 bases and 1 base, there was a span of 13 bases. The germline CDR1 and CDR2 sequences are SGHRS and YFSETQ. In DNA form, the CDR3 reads TGCGCCAGCAGCTTGGCGATCCAGGTGAAGAACACTGAAGCTTTCTTT. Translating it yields CASSLAIQVKNTEAFF. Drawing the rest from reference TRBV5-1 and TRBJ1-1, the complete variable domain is KAGVTQTPRYLIKTRGQQVTLSCSPISGHRSVSWYQQTPGQGLQFLFEYFSETQRNKGNFPGRFSGRQFSNSRSEMNVSTLELGDSALYLCASSLAIQVKNTEAFFGQGTRLTVV.

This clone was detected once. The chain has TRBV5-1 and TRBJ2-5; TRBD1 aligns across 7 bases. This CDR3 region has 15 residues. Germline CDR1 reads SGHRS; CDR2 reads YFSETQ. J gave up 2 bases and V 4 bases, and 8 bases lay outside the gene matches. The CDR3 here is CASSPRQGPQETQYF. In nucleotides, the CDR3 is TGCGCCAGCAGCCCGAGACAGGGACCTCAAGAGACCCAGTACTTC.

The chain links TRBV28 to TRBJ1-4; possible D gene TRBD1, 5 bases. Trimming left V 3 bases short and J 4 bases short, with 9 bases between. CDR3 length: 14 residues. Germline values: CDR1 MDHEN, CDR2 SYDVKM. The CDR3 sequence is CASSLGGLNEKLFF. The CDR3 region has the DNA TGTGCCAGCAGTTTGGGGGGACTTAATGAAAAACTGTTTTTT.

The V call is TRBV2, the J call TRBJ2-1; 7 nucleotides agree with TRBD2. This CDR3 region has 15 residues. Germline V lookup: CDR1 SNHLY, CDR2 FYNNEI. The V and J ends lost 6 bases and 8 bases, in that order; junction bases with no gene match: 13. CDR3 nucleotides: TGTGCCAGCAGAGCGGGACTAATCCCCCCCGATGAGCAGTTCTTC. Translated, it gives CASRAGLIPPDEQFF. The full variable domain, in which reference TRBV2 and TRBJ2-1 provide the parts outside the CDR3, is EPEVTQTPSHQVTQMGQEVILRCVPISNHLYFYWYRQILGQKVEFLVSFYNNEISEKSEIFDDQFSVERPDGSNFTLKIRSTKLEDSAMYFCASRAGLIPPDEQFFGPGTRLTVL.